The 15 T cell receptor beta chains in this list originate from one sample, sequenced in a study of blood T cell repertoires in COVID-19. Clones were read by immunoSEQ multiplex PCR, and TCRdb kept only the in-frame ones, dropping some. The sample has 140,000 or so clones; roughly nine tenths are singletons. The sequenced material came from peripheral blood. These receptors originate from a human donor in a cohort sampled during active COVID-19.

This clone was found a few times. The rearrangement joins TRBV5-1 to TRBJ1-1; D uncertain. Germline V gene data show CDR1 as SGHRS and CDR2 as YFSETQ. This CDR3 is 13 amino acids long. The V end lost 2 bases, the J end lost 1 base, and 6 bases lay between the germline ends. DNA for the CDR3: TGCGCCAGCAGCTTTGCGAAGAACACTGAAGCTTTCTTT. This translates into CASSFAKNTEAFF. Full variable domain (remainder filled in from reference TRBV5-1 and TRBJ1-1): KAGVTQTPRYLIKTRGQQVTLSCSPISGHRSVSWYQQTPGQGLQFLFEYFSETQRNKGNFPGRFSGRQFSNSRSEMNVSTLELGDSALYLCASSFAKNTEAFFGQGTRLTVV.

The CDR3: CASSPVGDRSNQPQHF. The CDR3 nucleotides read TGTGCCAGCTCACCGGTAGGGGATAGGAGCAATCAGCCCCAGCATTTT. This chain links TRBV18 with TRBJ1-5, with a possible D match to TRBD1 (5 bases). The germline V gene encodes CDR1 KGHSH and CDR2 LQKENI. Trimming removed 3 bases from V and 1 base from J, with 13 bases in between. The CDR3 runs 16 residues.

The V and J genes are TRBV9 and TRBJ1-4; 9 nucleotides line up with TRBD1. Germline CDR1 is SGDLS and CDR2 is YYNGEE. The CDR3 has 13 amino acids. The ends lost 3 bases at V and 8 bases at J; junction bases unmatched: 2. CDR3 residues: CASSGQGEEKLFF. CDR3 in DNA: TGTGCCAGCAGCGGACAGGGGGAGGAAAAACTGTTTTTT.

This clone was counted between two and nine times. The rearrangement uses TRBV3-1 (or the pseudogene TRBV3-2) and TRBJ1-1, with D unclear. Germline-derived CDR1 and CDR2 are LGHDT and YNNKEL (reference sequence). This CDR3 is 13 amino acids long. V was cut by 5 bases and J by 3 bases, with 10 bases left in between. The CDR3 spells CASSTEAYTEAFF. In nucleotides, the CDR3 is TGTGCCAGCAGCACGGAAGCGTACACTGAAGCTTTCTTT.

The chain uses TRBV2 and TRBJ2-2; 7 nucleotides align to TRBD2. The CDR3 totals 14 residues. Germline-derived CDR1 and CDR2 are SNHLY and FYNNEI. Losses at the gene ends were 0 bases for V and 6 bases for J; bases not matched to a gene: 1. The CDR3 coding sequence is TGTGCCAGCAGTGAAGCGGGGGGGGCCGGGGAGCTGTTTTTT. Translating it yields CASSEAGGAGELFF.

This chain links TRBV7-8 with TRBJ2-3; 14 nucleotides match TRBD2. CDR1 is SGHVS, CDR2 FQNEAQ, per germline. The V and J ends lost 1 base and 1 base, in that order; junction bases with no gene match: 1. The CDR3 length is 17 residues. The CDR3 bases are TGTGCCAGCAGCTTAGTGGGACTAGCGGGGGGCACAGATACGCAGTATTTT. Its translation is CASSLVGLAGGTDTQYF.

The chain joins TRBV20-1 to TRBJ1-6; no firm D call. The CDR3 consists of 15 residues. Per the germline V gene, CDR1 is DFQATT and CDR2 is SNEGSKA (reference sequence). The germline V and J ends were trimmed by 3 bases and 9 bases, with 18 bases remaining between them. The CDR3: CSASLPGGIGSPLHF. CDR3 DNA: TGCAGTGCTAGTCTCCCGGGAGGGATCGGTTCACCCCTCCACTTT.

The chain recombines TRBV5-1 with TRBJ2-5, with no clear D. V was shortened by 2 bases and J by 3 bases, with 8 bases between the two germline ends. CDR3 length: 13 residues. Per the germline V gene, CDR1 is SGHRS and CDR2 is YFSETQ. In DNA, the CDR3 is TGCGCCAGCAGCTTTATGGCAGAAGAGACCCAGTACTTC. Translated: CASSFMAEETQYF. The entire variable domain, with the rest obtained from reference TRBV5-1 and TRBJ2-5, is as follows: KAGVTQTPRYLIKTRGQQVTLSCSPISGHRSVSWYQQTPGQGLQFLFEYFSETQRNKGNFPGRFSGRQFSNSRSEMNVSTLELGDSALYLCASSFMAEETQYFGPGTRLLVL.

The rearrangement uses TRBV19 and TRBJ2-7; weak D call: TRBD2 (6 bases). This CDR3 contains 15 residues. Trimming cost V 3 bases and J 3 bases, with 15 bases left between them. CDR1 is LNHDA, CDR2 SQIVND, per germline (reference sequence). The CDR3, as DNA: TGTGCCAGTAGTATCGACATAGTGGGGGGCTACGAGCAGTACTTC. Residues: CASSIDIVGGYEQYF.

This chain links TRBV6-5 with TRBJ1-2, with 8 bases matching TRBD1. The ends lost 7 bases at V and 4 bases at J; junction bases unmatched: 8. Germline-derived CDR1 and CDR2 are MNHEY and SVGAGI. The CDR3 is 14 amino acids. The CDR3 spells CASTRDRTSYGYTF. CDR3 DNA: TGTGCCAGCACCCGGGACAGGACATCCTATGGCTACACCTTC.

Here the CDR3 DNA reads TGTGCCAGTAGGGACGACAGGGGGCAGGCTTCACCCCTCCACTTT. Protein: CASRDDRGQASPLHF. The chain links TRBV19 to TRBJ1-6, with 10 bases identical to TRBD1. The CDR3 is 15 residues long. Germline trimming cut 6 bases from V and 9 bases from J; bases unmatched to any gene: 8. The germline V gene encodes CDR1 LNHDA and CDR2 SQIVND (reference sequence).

The CDR3: CASSQDLGGSEKLFF. Here the CDR3 DNA reads TGCGCCAGCAGCCAAGATCTCGGCGGGAGTGAAAAACTGTTTTTT. The rearrangement uses TRBV4-3 and TRBJ1-4; no definite D call. Germline V gene data show CDR1 as LGHNA and CDR2 as YSLEER. Trimming shortened V by 0 bases and J by 7 bases, and 12 bases separated the two germline ends. There are 15 residues in the CDR3.

Here the CDR3 reads CASSADGANYGYTF. The CDR3 nucleotides are TGTGCCAGCAGCGCCGACGGGGCTAACTATGGCTACACCTTC. This chain links TRBV7-3 with TRBJ1-2; D not resolved. CDR1 is SGHTA and CDR2 is FQGTGA in the germline V gene. Trimming took 5 bases from V and 0 from J, leaving 10 bases between them. The CDR3 loop spans 14 amino acids.

V gene TRBV5-1 combines with J gene TRBJ2-3, with TRBD2 matching 8 bases. The germline CDR1 and CDR2 sequences are SGHRS and YFSETQ. The V segment lost 0 bases and the J segment 0 bases; nucleotides outside the gene matches: 3. This CDR3 is built from 16 residues. The CDR3 DNA sequence: TGCGCCAGCAGCTTGGGAGCGGGAGCTAGCACAGATACGCAGTATTTT. This gives the protein CASSLGAGASTDTQYF.

The genes are TRBV10-1 and TRBJ2-3; 7 nucleotides agree with TRBD1. Germline CDR1 reads WNHNN; CDR2 reads SYGVQD (reference sequence). V lost 7 bases to trimming and J lost 2 bases; unmatched junction nucleotides: 6. This CDR3 has 14 amino acids. The CDR3 DNA sequence: TGCGCCAGCATCCCGGGACAGATCACAGATACGCAGTATTTT. Translated: CASIPGQITDTQYF.